A selection of T cell receptor beta chains follows, all from one sample in a study of blood T cell repertoires in COVID-19. This table comes from immunoSEQ multiplex PCR, and its TCRdb copy is limited to in-frame clones, with some not included. The sample has around 340,000 clones, around nine tenths seen once. The sample consisted of peripheral blood. Receptors were obtained from a woman between 55 and 75 years old with COVID-19, enrolled during active disease. Each CDR3 is given with its conserved first and last residue. The D gene is left open where the match is weak. Only some rows state a clone size, as once, few, many or a class for expanded clones.

D gene,J gene,clone size,V gene,CDR3 DNA,CDR3 protein
NA,TRBJ1-1,NA,TRBV29-1,TGCAGCGTTGGGAGACTGACGAACACTGAAGCTTTCTTT,CSVGRLTNTEAFF
TRBD2,TRBJ2-3,NA,TRBV7-9,TGTGCCAGCAGCGGGACTAGCGGGGGTGGGTCAGATACGCAGTATTTT,CASSGTSGGGSDTQYF
TRBD1,TRBJ1-6,once,TRBV19,TGTGCCAGTACCAAAATCGACAGGGATAATTCACCCCTCCACTTT,CASTKIDRDNSPLHF
NA,TRBJ1-2,NA,TRBV3-1/TRBV3-2,TGTGCCAGCAGCCAGGCCAGAGGGACTAACTATGGCTACACCTTC,CASSQARGTNYGYTF
NA,TRBJ1-5,NA,TRBV12-3/TRBV12-4,TGTGCCAGCAGTTTGAGGAGCAATCAGCCCCAGCATTTT,CASSLRSNQPQHF
TRBD1,TRBJ1-5,NA,TRBV6-5,TGTGCCAGCAGTTACGGGACAGGGAAACAGCCCCAGCATTTT,CASSYGTGKQPQHF
TRBD1,TRBJ1-1,NA,TRBV6-2/TRBV6-3,TGTGCCAGCAGTCTCGAGAGCTCCGGGACAGGTTGGGCTTTCTTT,CASSLESSGTGWAFF
NA,TRBJ1-1,NA,TRBV29-1,TGCAGCGTTGAAGATCGGGGTACTGAAGCTTTCTTT,CSVEDRGTEAFF
NA,TRBJ2-7,NA,TRBV6-5,TGTGCCAGCAGTCGTCGGGCCTGGGAGAACGAGCAGTACTTC,CASSRRAWENEQYF
TRBD1,TRBJ2-5,NA,TRBV27,TGTGCCAGCAGCAGAGACAGGGGGCGCGGGGAGACCCAGTACTTC,CASSRDRGRGETQYF
TRBD1,TRBJ1-2,NA,TRBV7-9,TGTGCCAGCAGCTCTACAGGGGGATCCGGCTACACCTTC,CASSSTGGSGYTF
TRBD1,TRBJ1-5,NA,TRBV6-5,TGTGCCAGCACCCTGACAGGGACTGGCAATCAGCCCCAGCATTTT,CASTLTGTGNQPQHF
NA,TRBJ2-3,NA,TRBV7-8,TGTGCCAGCAGCTCGAATGAGCGGGGCACAGATACGCAGTATTTT,CASSSNERGTDTQYF
NA,TRBJ1-1,few,TRBV18,TGTGCCAGCTCACACAGGGAAACTGAAGCTTTCTTT,CASSHRETEAFF
NA,TRBJ1-1,NA,TRBV6-1,TGTGCCAGCAGTGACGCGAGGGTGAACACTGAAGCTTTCTTT,CASSDARVNTEAFF
NA,TRBJ1-4,NA,TRBV27,TGTGCCAGCAGTCCCCAGGAGGCAGGGGATGAAAAACTGTTTTTT,CASSPQEAGDEKLFF
NA,TRBJ2-1,NA,TRBV5-5,TGTGCCAGCAGTTATATACTGGGCCTCGGGCAGTTCTTC,CASSYILGLGQFF
TRBD1,TRBJ1-2,NA,TRBV19,TGTGCCAGTGCTAACCAGGGGGCAGTCTATGGCTACACCTTC,CASANQGAVYGYTF
TRBD1,TRBJ1-5,NA,TRBV12-5,TGTGCTAGTGGTTCCCCGAACAGGGGAAATAGCAATCAGCCCCAGCATTTT,CASGSPNRGNSNQPQHF
NA,TRBJ2-3,NA,TRBV6-4,TGTGCCAGCAGTGACGGCGGATTTACAGATACGCAGTATTTT,CASSDGGFTDTQYF
TRBD1,TRBJ2-5,once,TRBV7-2,TGTGCCAGTAGCAGGGGGCCTAGCCAAGAGACCCAGTACTTC,CASSRGPSQETQYF
NA,TRBJ1-2,NA,TRBV6-5,TGTGCCAGCAGAGCTAGCTATGGCTACACCTTC,CASRASYGYTF
NA,TRBJ1-2,NA,TRBV5-6,TGTGCCAGCAGCTTGAGTCTCCTAGGCTACACCTTC,CASSLSLLGYTF
NA,TRBJ1-3,once,TRBV28,TGTGCCGTCCAGTCCTTAACTGGAAACACCATATATTTT,CAVQSLTGNTIYF
NA,TRBJ1-2,NA,TRBV6-5,TGTGCCAGCAGTTACTCGCCCGAGCCGGCTAACTATGGCTACACCTTC,CASSYSPEPANYGYTF